This TCR beta chain stems from a study of graft-versus-host responses after intestinal transplantation. As for the study in general: The whole recipient group had anti-thymocyte globulin induction followed by tacrolimus and steroids for roughly three years. General observations from the study: GvH clonotypes were identified within recipient marrow, with a subset emerging first in ileum or blood.

Trimming removed 0 bases at V and 7 bases at J, with 7 bases between. CDR3 length: 13 residues. Germline V lookup: CDR1 MNHEY, CDR2 SVGAGI. Note on this clone: Its antigen is unidentified.

Sequenced by immunoSEQ multiplex PCR; TCRdb stores in-frame clones only, minus some. Here the sample spans about 51,000 clones, more than 70% being singletons. The TCR was taken from a human donor who was the organ donor for an intestinal transplant. The V gene is TRBV6-5, the J gene TRBJ1-5, with D unclear. Sequenced here: unstimulated CD4+ T cells sorted from spleen or lymph node cells, sampled before transplant. This CDR3 is CASSYSIQQPQHF. CDR3 DNA: TGTGCCAGCAGTTACTCGATACAGCAGCCCCAGCATTTT.